Sequencing of this T cell receptor (beta chain) was carried out in a study of T cells in Graves' hyperthyroidism and ophthalmopathy. Study outcomes and limitations: Prediction of ophthalmopathy progression came a median around 6 months pre-onset.

This CDR3 has 14 residues. Germline-derived CDR1 and CDR2 are MNHEY and SMNVEV (reference sequence). Deletions cut 6 bases from V and 5 bases from J, with 17 bases between. This clonotype appeared many times. No antigen is known for it. TCR beta CDR3 sequences were amplified from RNA transcripts. Primed by the HTBI set, a first-round RT-PCR was run on the TCR CDR3. TCRdb ran MiXCR on the multiplex PCR reads and lists one entry per CDR3 protein. The sample carries some 600,000 distinct CDR3 sequences, approximately 15% recorded once. This clonotype was obtained from a woman aged 25 to 39 with Graves' hyperthyroidism that later progressed to Graves' ophthalmopathy. The sequencing input was blood. J is TRBJ2-7 and V is TRBV27; D is possibly TRBD2 (6 bases). The CDR3 spells CASRDAGPLNEQYF. As DNA, the CDR3 is TGTGCCAGCAGGGATGCGGGACCCTTGAACGAGCAGTACTTC.